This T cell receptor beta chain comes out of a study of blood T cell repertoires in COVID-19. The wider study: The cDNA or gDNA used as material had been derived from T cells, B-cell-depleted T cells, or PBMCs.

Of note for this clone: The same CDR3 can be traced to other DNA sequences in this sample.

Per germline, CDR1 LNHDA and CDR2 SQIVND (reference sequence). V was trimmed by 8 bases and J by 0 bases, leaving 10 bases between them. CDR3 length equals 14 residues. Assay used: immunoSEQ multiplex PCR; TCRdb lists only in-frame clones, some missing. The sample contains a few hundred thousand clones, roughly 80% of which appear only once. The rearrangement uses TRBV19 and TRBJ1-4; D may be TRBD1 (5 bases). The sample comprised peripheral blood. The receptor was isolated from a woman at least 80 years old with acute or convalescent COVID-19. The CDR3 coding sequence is TGTGCCAGTTCTCAGGGAACAACTAATGAAAAACTGTTTTTT. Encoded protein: CASSQGTTNEKLFF.